This TCR beta chain was documented in a study of blood T cell repertoires in COVID-19. Study information: Italy, Spain and the United States were the sources of the convalescent and acute COVID-19 samples.

How the authors handled the data: The authors estimated nucleated cell counts from reference gene primer amplification. The repertoire was sequenced with immunoSEQ multiplex PCR; TCRdb's copy has only in-frame clones and lacks some. V and J calls and clone size follow that table, whereas D and trimming were derived from the DNA. The profile shows 200,000 to 300,000 clones, approximately 86% of them singletons. Enrolment of Seattle patients took place during active infection, and they were followed longitudinally. The germline V gene has CDR1 SGDLS and CDR2 YYNGEE. With 4 bases removed from V and 1 base from J, the gap between germline ends came to 11 bases. The CDR3 is made up of 14 amino acids. This clone has more than one count but fewer than ten.

The rearrangement uses TRBV9 and TRBJ1-1; maybe TRBD1 (6 bases). Sequencing used peripheral blood. The TCR originated in a woman in her sixties with COVID-19, enrolled during active disease. The CDR3, as DNA: TGTGCCAGCAGCCCCCGGGGACAGAACACTGAAGCTTTCTTT. It encodes CASSPRGQNTEAFF.